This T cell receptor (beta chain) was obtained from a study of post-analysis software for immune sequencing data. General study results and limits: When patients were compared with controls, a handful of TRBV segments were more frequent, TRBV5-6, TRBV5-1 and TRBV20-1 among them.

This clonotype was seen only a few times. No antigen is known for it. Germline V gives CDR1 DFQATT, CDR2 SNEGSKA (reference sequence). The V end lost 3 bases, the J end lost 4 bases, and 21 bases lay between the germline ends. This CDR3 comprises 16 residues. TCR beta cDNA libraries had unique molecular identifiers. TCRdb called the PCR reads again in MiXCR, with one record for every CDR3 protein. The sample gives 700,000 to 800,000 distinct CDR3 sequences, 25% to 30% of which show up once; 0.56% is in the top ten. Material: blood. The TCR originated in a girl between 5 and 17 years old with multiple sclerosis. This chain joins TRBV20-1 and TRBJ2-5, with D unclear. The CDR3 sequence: CSARGPIGTSRETQYF. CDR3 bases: TGCAGTGCTAGGGGCCCAATAGGTACCAGCAGAGAGACCCAGTACTTC.